This TCR beta chain came from a study of low-dose radiotherapy and immunotherapy resistance in tumors. Time point: after trial treatment. Described treatment: LDRT plus nivolumab, ipilimumab, low-dose cyclophosphamide and aspirin (RACIN trial). The sample holds many counts of this clonotype. Both TCRalpha and TCRbeta chains were reverse transcribed with V-gene-specific primers. TCR amplification ran about 20 PCR cycles using constant-region and V-primer adapter primers. Each CDR3 protein gets one entry after TCRdb re-called the reads with MiXCR. The sample includes about 80,000 distinct CDR3 sequences, around 17% of them seen just once. The origin of this receptor is a male donor with prostate cancer. The sequencing here drew on PBMCs, taken after low-dose radiotherapy plus immunotherapy.

Written as DNA, the CDR3 is TGTGCCAGCAGTTTGGGACTAGCGGGAGGGACCGGGGAGCTGTTTTTT. Translating it yields CASSLGLAGGTGELFF. V and J are TRBV28 and TRBJ2-2, with 16 nucleotides matching TRBD2. Germline CDR1 MDHEN, CDR2 SYDVKM. V shed 3 bases, J shed 5 bases, and the junction held 0 bases outside the gene matches. The CDR3 runs to 16 residues.